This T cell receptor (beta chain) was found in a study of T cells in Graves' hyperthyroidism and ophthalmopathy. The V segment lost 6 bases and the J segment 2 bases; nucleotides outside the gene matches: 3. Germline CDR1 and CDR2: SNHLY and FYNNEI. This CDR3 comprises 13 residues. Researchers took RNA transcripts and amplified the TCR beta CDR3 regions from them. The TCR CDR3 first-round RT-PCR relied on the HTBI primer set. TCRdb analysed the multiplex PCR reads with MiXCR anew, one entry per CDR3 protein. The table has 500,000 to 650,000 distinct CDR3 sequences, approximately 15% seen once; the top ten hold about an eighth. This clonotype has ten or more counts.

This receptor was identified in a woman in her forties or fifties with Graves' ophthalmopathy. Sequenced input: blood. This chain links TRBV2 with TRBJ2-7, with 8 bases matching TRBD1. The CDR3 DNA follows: TGTGCCAGCAGCGGACAGGGAACCTACGAGCAGTACTTC. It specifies CASSGQGTYEQYF.